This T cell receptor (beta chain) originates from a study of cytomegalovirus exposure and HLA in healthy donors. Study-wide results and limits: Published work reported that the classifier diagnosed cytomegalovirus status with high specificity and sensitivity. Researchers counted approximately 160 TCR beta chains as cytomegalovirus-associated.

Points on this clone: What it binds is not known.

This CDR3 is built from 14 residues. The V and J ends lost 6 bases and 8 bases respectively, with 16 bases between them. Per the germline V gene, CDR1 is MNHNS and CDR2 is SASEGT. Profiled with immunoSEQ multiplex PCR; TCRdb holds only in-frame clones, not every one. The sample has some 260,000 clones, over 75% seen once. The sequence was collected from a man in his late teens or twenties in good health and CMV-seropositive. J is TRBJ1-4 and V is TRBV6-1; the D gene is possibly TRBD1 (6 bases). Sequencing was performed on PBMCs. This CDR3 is CASRTGAQGEKLFF. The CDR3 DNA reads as TGTGCCAGCAGGACCGGGGCTCAGGGGGAAAAACTGTTTTTT.